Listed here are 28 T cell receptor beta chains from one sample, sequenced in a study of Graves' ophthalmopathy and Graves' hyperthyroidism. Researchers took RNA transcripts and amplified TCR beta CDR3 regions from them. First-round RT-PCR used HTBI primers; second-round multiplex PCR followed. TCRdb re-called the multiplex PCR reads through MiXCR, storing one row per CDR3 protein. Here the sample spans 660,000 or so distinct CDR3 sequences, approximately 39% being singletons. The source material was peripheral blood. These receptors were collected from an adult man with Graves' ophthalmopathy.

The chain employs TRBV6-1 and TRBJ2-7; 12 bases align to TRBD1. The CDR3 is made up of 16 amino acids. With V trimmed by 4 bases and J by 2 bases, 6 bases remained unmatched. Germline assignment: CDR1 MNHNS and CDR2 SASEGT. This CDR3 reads CASSAGTGGLAYEQYF. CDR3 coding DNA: TGTGCCAGCAGTGCCGGGACAGGGGGCCTCGCCTACGAGCAGTACTTC.

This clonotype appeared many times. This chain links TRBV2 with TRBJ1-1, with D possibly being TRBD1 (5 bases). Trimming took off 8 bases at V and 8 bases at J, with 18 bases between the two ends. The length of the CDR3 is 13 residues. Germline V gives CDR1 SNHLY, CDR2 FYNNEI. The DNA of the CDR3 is TGTGCCAGCGCCGCACTGGGGGGACCCGAAGCTTTCTTT. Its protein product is CASAALGGPEAFF.

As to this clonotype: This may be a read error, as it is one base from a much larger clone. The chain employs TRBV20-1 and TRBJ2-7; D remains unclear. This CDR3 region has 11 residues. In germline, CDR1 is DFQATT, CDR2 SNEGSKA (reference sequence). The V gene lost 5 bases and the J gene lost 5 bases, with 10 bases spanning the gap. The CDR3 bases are TGCAGTGCTCGGCCGGACGACGAGCAGTACTTC. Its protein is CSARPDDEQYF.

CDR3 in amino acids: CASRSPGQGNSPLHF. The CDR3 nucleotides are TGTGCCAGCCGATCACCGGGACAGGGAAATTCACCCCTCCACTTT. The J gene is TRBJ1-6, the V gene TRBV2, with 9 bases lining up with TRBD1. V was pared by 8 bases and J by 7 bases, with 9 bases of the junction left unmatched. The CDR3 loop spans 15 amino acids. Germline V gives CDR1 SNHLY, CDR2 FYNNEI.

The CDR3 spells CASRAPGTAGAQETQYF. CDR3 sequence (DNA): TGTGCCAGCAGGGCTCCTGGGACCGCAGGGGCTCAAGAGACCCAGTACTTC. The chain is built from TRBV6-6 and TRBJ2-5; tentatively, D is TRBD1 (6 bases). The CDR3 spans 17 residues. In germline, CDR1 is MNHNY, CDR2 SVGAGI (reference sequence). V dropped 6 bases and J dropped 2 bases, with 22 bases sitting between them.

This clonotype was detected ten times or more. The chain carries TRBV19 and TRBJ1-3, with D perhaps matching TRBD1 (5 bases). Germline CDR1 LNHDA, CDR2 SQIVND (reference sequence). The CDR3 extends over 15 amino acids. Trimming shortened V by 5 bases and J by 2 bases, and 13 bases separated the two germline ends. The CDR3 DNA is TGTGCCAGTAGTCCCGTCCCGGGGGCTGGAAACACCATATATTTT. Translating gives CASSPVPGAGNTIYF.

CDR3 residues: CSARRPGPTF. The CDR3 DNA reads as TGCAGTGCTAGGCGGCCAGGGCCCACCTTC. V and J are TRBV20-1 and TRBJ1-2; D is possibly TRBD1 (5 bases). The V gene's germline CDR1 is DFQATT and CDR2 SNEGSKA (reference sequence). Trimming took off 3 bases at V and 13 bases at J, with 12 bases between the two ends. CDR3 length equals 10 residues.

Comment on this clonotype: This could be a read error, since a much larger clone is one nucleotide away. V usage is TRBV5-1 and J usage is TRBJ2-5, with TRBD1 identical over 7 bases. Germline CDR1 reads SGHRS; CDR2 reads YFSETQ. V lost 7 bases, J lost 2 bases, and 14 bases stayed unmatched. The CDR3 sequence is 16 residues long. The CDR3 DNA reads TGCGCCAGCCGCGCGGAACCGACAGGGAGTCAAGAGACCCAGTACTTC. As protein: CASRAEPTGSQETQYF.

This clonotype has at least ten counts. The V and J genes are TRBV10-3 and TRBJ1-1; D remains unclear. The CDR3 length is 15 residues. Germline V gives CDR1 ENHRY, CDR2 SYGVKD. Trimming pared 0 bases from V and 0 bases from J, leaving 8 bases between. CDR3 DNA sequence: TGTGCCATCAGTGAGTCCAGTCTGTTGAACACTGAAGCTTTCTTT. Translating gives CAISESSLLNTEAFF.

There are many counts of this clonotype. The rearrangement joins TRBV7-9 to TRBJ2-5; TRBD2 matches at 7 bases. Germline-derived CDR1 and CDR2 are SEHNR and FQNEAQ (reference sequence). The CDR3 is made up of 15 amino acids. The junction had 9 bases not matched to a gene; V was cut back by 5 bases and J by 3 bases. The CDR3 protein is CASSGPWREKETQYF. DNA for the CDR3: TGTGCCAGCAGCGGCCCCTGGCGGGAGAAAGAGACCCAGTACTTC.

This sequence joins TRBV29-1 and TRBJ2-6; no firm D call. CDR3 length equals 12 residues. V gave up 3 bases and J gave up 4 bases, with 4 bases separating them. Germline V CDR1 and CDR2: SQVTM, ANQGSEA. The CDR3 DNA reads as TGCAGCGTTGATGAGGGGGCCAACGTCCTGACTTTC. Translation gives CSVDEGANVLTF.

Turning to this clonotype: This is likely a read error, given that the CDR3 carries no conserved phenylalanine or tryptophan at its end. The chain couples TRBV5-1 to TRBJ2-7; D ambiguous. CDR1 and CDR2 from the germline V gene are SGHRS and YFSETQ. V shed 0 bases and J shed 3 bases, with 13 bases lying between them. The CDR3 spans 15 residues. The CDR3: CASSLALGSGYEQYC. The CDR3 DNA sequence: TGCGCCAGCAGCTTGGCTCTGGGCTCTGGCTACGAGCAGTACTGC.

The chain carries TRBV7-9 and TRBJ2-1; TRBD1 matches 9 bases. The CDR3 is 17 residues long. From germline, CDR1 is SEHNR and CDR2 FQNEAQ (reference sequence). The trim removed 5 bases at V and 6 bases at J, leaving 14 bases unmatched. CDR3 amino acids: CASSPRDRDRVRNEQFF. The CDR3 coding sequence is TGTGCCAGCAGCCCCCGGGACCGGGACAGGGTCCGCAATGAGCAGTTCTTC.

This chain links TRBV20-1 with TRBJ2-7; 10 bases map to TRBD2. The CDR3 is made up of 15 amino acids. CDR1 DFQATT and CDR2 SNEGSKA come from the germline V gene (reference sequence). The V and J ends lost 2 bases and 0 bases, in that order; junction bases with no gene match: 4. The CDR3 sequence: CSARSGTSASYEQYF. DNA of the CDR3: TGCAGTGCTAGATCCGGGACTAGCGCCTCCTACGAGCAGTACTTC.

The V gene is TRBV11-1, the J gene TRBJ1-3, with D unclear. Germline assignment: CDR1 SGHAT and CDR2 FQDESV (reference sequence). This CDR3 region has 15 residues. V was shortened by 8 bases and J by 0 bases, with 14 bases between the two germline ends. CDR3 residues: CASSNRAPSGNTIYF. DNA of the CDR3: TGTGCCAGCTCAAACAGAGCTCCCTCTGGAAACACCATATATTTT.

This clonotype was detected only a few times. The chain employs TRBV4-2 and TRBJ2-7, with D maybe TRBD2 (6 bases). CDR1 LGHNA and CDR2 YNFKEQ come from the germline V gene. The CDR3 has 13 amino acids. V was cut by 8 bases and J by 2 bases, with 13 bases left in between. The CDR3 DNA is TGTGCCAGCGGCGCGGGGCCGCCCTACGAGCAGTACTTC. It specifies CASGAGPPYEQYF.

The CDR3 sequence is CATSSTDRVGEQYF. Here the CDR3 DNA reads TGTGCCACCAGCAGCACCGACAGGGTTGGCGAGCAGTACTTC. This chain links TRBV24-1 with TRBJ2-7; 7 bases are shared with TRBD1. The V gene's germline CDR1 is KGHDR and CDR2 SFDVKD. This CDR3 is 14 amino acids long. With V trimmed by 7 bases and J by 6 bases, 11 bases remained unmatched.

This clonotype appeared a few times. The chain's CDR3 is CASFQQGDQLNTEAFF. The CDR3 bases are TGTGCCAGCTTTCAACAGGGGGACCAATTGAACACTGAAGCTTTCTTT. The chain carries TRBV7-9 and TRBJ1-1; TRBD1 agrees at 8 bases. V gave up 8 bases and J gave up 0 bases; unmatched junction bases: 11. CDR3 length equals 16 residues. CDR1 is SEHNR, CDR2 FQNEAQ, per germline (reference sequence).

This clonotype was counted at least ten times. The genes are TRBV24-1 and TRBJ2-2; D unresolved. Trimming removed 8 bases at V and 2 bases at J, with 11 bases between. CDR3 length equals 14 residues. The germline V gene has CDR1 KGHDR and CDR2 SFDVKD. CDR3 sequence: CATIDNSNTGELFF. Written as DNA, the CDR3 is TGTGCCACCATCGACAACTCAAACACCGGGGAGCTGTTTTTT.

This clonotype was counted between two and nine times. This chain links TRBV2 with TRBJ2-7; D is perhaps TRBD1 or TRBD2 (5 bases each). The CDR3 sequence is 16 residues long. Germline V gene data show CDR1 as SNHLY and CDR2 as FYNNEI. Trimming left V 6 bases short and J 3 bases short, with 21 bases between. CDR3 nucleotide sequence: TGTGCCAGCAGCGCCTACCCCGGGACCGGGAACTACGAGCAGTACTTC. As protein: CASSAYPGTGNYEQYF.

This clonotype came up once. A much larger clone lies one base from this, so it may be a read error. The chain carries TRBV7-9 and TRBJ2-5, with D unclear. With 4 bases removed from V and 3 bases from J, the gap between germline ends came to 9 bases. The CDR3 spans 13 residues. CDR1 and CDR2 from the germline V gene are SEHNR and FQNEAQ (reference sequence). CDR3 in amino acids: CASSSRIEETQYF. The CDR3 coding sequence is TGTGCCAGCAGCTCTCGGATAGAAGAGACCCAGTACTTC.

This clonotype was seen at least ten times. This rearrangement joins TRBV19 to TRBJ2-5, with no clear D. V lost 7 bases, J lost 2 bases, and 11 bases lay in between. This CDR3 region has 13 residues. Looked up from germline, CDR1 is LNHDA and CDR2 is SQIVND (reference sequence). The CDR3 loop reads CASTASGQETQYF. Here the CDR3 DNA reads TGTGCCAGTACAGCCTCGGGTCAAGAGACCCAGTACTTC.

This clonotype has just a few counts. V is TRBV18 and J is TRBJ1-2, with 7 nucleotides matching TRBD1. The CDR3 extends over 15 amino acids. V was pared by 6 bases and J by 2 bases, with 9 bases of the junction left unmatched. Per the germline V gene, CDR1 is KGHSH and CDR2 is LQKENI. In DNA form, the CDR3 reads TGTGCCAGCTCTCTTAGGCCGGGACAGAACTATGGCTACACCTTC. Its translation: CASSLRPGQNYGYTF.

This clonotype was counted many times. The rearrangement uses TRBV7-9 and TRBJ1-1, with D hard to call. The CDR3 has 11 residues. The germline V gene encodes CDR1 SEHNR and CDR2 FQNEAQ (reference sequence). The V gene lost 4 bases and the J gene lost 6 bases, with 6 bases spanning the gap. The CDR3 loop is CASSSSAEAFF. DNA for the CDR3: TGTGCCAGCAGCTCGAGCGCTGAAGCTTTCTTT.

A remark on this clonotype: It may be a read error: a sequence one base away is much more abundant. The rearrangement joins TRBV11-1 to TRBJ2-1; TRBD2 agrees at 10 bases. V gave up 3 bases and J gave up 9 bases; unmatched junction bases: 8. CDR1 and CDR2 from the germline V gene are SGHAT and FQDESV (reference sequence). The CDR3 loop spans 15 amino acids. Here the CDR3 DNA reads TGTGCCAGCAGCTTTCGGACTAGCGGATTCAGTGAGCAGTTCTTC. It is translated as CASSFRTSGFSEQFF. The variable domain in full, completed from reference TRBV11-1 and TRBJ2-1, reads EAEVAQSPRYKITEKSQAVAFWCDPISGHATLYWYRQILGQGPELLVQFQDESVVDDSQLPKDRFSAERLKGVDSTLKIQPAELGDSAMYLCASSFRTSGFSEQFFGPGTRLTVL.

The CDR3 coding sequence is TGTGCCACCAGCAGGGGAGGCGGGACAGGGCAGCTCACTGAAGCTTTCTTT. Amino acids: CATSRGGGTGQLTEAFF. The J gene is TRBJ1-1, the V gene TRBV15, with TRBD1 identical over 9 bases. Unmatched junction bases numbered 12, after V lost 3 bases and J lost 4 bases. The CDR3 is 17 amino acids. Germline V gives CDR1 LNHNV, CDR2 YYDKDF (reference sequence). The full variable domain, with the rest looked up from reference TRBV15 and TRBJ1-1, is DAMVIQNPRYQVTQFGKPVTLSCSQTLNHNVMYWYQQKSSQAPKLLFHYYDKDFNNEADTPDNFQSRRPNTSFCFLDIRSPGLGDTAMYLCATSRGGGTGQLTEAFFGQGTRLTVV.

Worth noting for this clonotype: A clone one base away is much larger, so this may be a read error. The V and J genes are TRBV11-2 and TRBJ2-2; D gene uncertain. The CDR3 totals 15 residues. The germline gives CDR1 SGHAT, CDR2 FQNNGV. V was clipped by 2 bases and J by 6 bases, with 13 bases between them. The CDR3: CASSLLTIEAGELFF. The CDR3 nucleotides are TGTGCCAGCAGCTTATTAACTATCGAGGCCGGGGAGCTGTTTTTT.

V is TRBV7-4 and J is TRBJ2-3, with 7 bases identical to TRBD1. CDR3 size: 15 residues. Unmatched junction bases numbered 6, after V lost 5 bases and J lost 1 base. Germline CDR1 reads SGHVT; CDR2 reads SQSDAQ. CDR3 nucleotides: TGTGCCAGCAGCACCCGACAGGGCGGCACAGATACGCAGTATTTT. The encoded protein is CASSTRQGGTDTQYF.